This T cell receptor (beta chain) derives from a study of cytomegalovirus exposure and HLA in healthy donors. 60 Vbeta and 13 Jbeta primers were used in PCR. The table came from immunoSEQ multiplex PCR; TCRdb's copy has only in-frame clones and leaves some out. Reported are more than 140,000 clones; the ten largest clones contain about 2%. The CDR3 covers 15 residues. From germline, CDR1 is GTSNPN and CDR2 SVGIG (reference sequence). Trimming cost V 1 base and J 2 bases, with 14 bases left between them. Sequencing used PBMCs. The chain is built from TRBV30 and TRBJ1-1; possibly TRBD1 for D (5 bases). The clonotype was recovered from a woman under 30 in good health and CMV-seronegative. The CDR3 protein is CAWSAHRGTNTEAFF. CDR3 DNA sequence: TGTGCCTGGAGTGCCCATCGGGGGACCAACACTGAAGCTTTCTTT.